Listed here are 26 T cell receptor beta chains from one sample, sequenced in a study of tumor-infiltrating lymphocytes in primary liver carcinoma. Synthesis of TCR beta cDNA was carried out from 500 ng total RNA with a constant-region primer. Libraries for TCR beta were built through three nested multiplex PCR rounds, which together made up a slightly modified ARM-PCR procedure. For approximately 11 cycles apiece, the opening two PCR rounds ran with TRBV1-TRBV30 forward primers and a C-beta reverse primer. TCRdb independently ran MiXCR on the multiplex PCR reads; one entry per CDR3 protein. The table has some 200,000 distinct CDR3 sequences, around 60% seen once. Unsorted whole blood yielded blood RNA, and germline DNA was extracted as well. Sequencing was done on a sample of peripheral blood. Every receptor here comes from an older woman with primary liver carcinoma and hepatitis B virus infection.

This clonotype was seen once. Relative to the germline gene, one junction end is altered; a read error may explain this. This chain uses TRBV11-2 with TRBJ1-1; D is unclear. Germline CDR1 SGHAT, CDR2 FQNNGV. CDR3 length equals 15 residues. This CDR3 is CAGSLESGPNTEAFF. The CDR3 nucleotides read TGTGCCGGCAGCTTAGAATCTGGACCGAACACTGAAGCTTTCTTT.

This chain connects TRBV11-3 to TRBJ2-7, with D perhaps TRBD2 (8 bases). There are 18 residues in the CDR3. Germline CDR1 and CDR2: SGHNT and YENEEA. Trimming pared 3 bases from V and 0 bases from J, leaving 21 bases between. The CDR3 region is CASSLEGAGGHSSYEQYF. Written as DNA, the CDR3 is TGTGCCAGCAGCTTGGAGGGGGCGGGAGGACACAGCTCCTACGAGCAGTACTTC.

A word on this clonotype: At one boundary the junction diverges from the germline segment, which might be a read error. The gene calls are TRBV4-1 and TRBJ2-5; D is possibly TRBD2 (6 bases). CDR1 MGHRA and CDR2 YSYEKL come from the germline V gene. CDR3 length equals 18 residues. The CDR3 loop is CASNQDRLAGNIGETQYF. The CDR3 DNA reads as TGCGCCAGCAACCAAGATCGGCTGGCGGGAAATATAGGGGAGACCCAGTACTTC.

The sample holds a few counts of this clonotype. The junction shows a germline mismatch at one end, possibly a read error. The J gene is TRBJ2-7, the V gene TRBV7-8; D ambiguous. This CDR3 is built from 16 residues. The germline V gene encodes CDR1 SGHVS and CDR2 FQNEAQ. CDR3 DNA sequence: TGTGCCAGCAGCTTAGCCTCGCGAGGTTTCAGATACGGGCAGTACTTC. Residues: CASSLASRGFRYGQYF.

Turning to this clonotype: One end of the junction does not line up with germline, which may come from a read error. This chain joins TRBV6-2 or TRBV6-3 and TRBJ2-3; D may be TRBD2 (6 bases). This CDR3 spans 17 amino acids. CDR1 and CDR2 (germline): MNHEY, SVGEGT. CDR3 DNA: TGTGCCAGAAGTTACCGCGCTGGGGGGTTTAGCACGGATACGCAGTATTTT. This sequence encodes CARSYRAGGFSTDTQYF.

To note about this clonotype: Being one base from a much bigger clone, this may be a read error. The chain uses TRBV28 and TRBJ2-5; tentatively, D is TRBD2 (5 bases). The CDR3 covers 13 residues. Looked up from germline, CDR1 is MDHEN and CDR2 is SYDVKM. In DNA, the CDR3 is TGTGCCAGCGGTTTAGGAGGTTGGGAGACCCAGTACTTC. It translates to CASGLGGWETQYF.

This clonotype was seen a handful of times. The chain carries TRBV5-1 and TRBJ2-7; 7 bases are a match to TRBD1. Germline V gene sequence: CDR1 SGHRS, CDR2 YFSETQ. The CDR3 runs to 14 residues. V lost 3 bases, J lost 0 bases, and 3 bases stayed unmatched. DNA for the CDR3: TGCGCCAGCAGCTCTGGACAGGCCTCCTACGAGCAGTACTTC. This codes for CASSSGQASYEQYF.

The chain combines TRBV4-1 with TRBJ2-1; TRBD1 might be the D (6 bases). Trimming took 1 base from V and 10 from J, leaving 14 bases between them. The CDR3 is 14 residues long. Germline CDR1 reads MGHRA; CDR2 reads YSYEKL. CDR3 bases: TGCGCCAGCAGCCAAGGCTACAGGGTCCAGGAGCAGTTCTTC. This codes for CASSQGYRVQEQFF.

A few counts support this clonotype. The rearrangement joins TRBV30 to TRBJ1-4; unclear D gene. CDR1 GTSNPN and CDR2 SVGIG come from the germline V gene (reference sequence). The CDR3 extends over 16 amino acids. V dropped 0 bases and J dropped 9 bases, with 20 bases sitting between them. The CDR3, as DNA: TGTGCCTGGAGTGTACAAGAGGGCCTCTCGTACAAAAAACTGTTTTTT. It codes for CAWSVQEGLSYKKLFF.

The rearrangement links TRBV2 to TRBJ2-5; 7 nucleotides line up with TRBD2. Germline assignment: CDR1 SNHLY and CDR2 FYNNEI. The J segment lost 1 base and the V segment lost 7 bases, leaving 0 bases of the junction unmatched. This CDR3 spans 12 amino acids. CDR3 DNA: TGTGCCAGCAAGCGGGGCCAAGAGACCCAGTACTTC. The encoded protein is CASKRGQETQYF.

About this clonotype itself: The junction and the germline gene differ at one end; a read error may be behind it. The chain employs TRBV6-6 and TRBJ2-4; the match to TRBD1 covers 8 bases. This CDR3 comprises 17 residues. The germline V gene has CDR1 MNHNY and CDR2 SVGAGI (reference sequence). Here the CDR3 DNA reads TGTGCCAGCATTGGACGGACAGGGATTCTAGCCAATAACATTCAGTACTTC. Protein: CASIGRTGILANNIQYF.

This clonotype appeared a few times. The gene calls are TRBV2 and TRBJ2-7, with no clear D. The CDR3 is made up of 11 amino acids. CDR1 and CDR2 (germline): SNHLY, FYNNEI. Trimming removed 4 bases from V and 6 bases from J, with 7 bases in between. CDR3 sequence: CASSAIGEQYF. The CDR3 nucleotides are TGTGCCAGCAGTGCCATCGGCGAGCAGTACTTC.

About this clonotype: Germline is not matched at one junction end, which may reflect a read error. This chain connects TRBV11-2 to TRBJ2-1, with D hard to call. The CDR3 consists of 17 residues. Germline assignment: CDR1 SGHAT and CDR2 FQNNGV. CDR3 bases: TGTGTCAGTAGATTTACCCCAGTGAGGAGCTCCTACAATGAGCAGCTCTTC. As protein: CVSRFTPVRSSYNEQLF. Supplemented by reference TRBV11-2 and TRBJ2-1, the full variable domain reads EAGVAQSPRYKIIEKRQSVAFWCNPISGHATLYWYQQILGQGPKLLIQFQNNGVVDDSQLPKDRFSAERLKGVDSTLKIQPAKLEDSAVYLCVSRFTPVRSSYNEQLFGPGTRLTVL.

This clonotype was seen at least ten times. This sequence joins TRBV4-1 and TRBJ2-7, with a tentative D call TRBD1 (5 bases). The CDR3 is made up of 14 amino acids. V lost 6 bases to trimming and J lost 2 bases, with 14 bases between them. Germline CDR1 and CDR2: MGHRA and YSYEKL. The CDR3 sequence: CASSRDSMTYEQYF. The CDR3 DNA reads TGCGCCAGCAGTCGCGACAGCATGACCTACGAGCAGTACTTC.

About this clonotype: This sequence may be a read error, since a much larger clone differs from it by one base. The J gene is TRBJ2-3, the V gene TRBV6-1; 8 nucleotides agree with TRBD2. The germline gives CDR1 MNHNS, CDR2 SASEGT. The V segment lost 4 bases and the J segment 1 base; nucleotides outside the gene matches: 22. This CDR3 has 21 residues. The CDR3 sequence: CASSGLVGVGGRRLGTDTQYF. In DNA, the CDR3 is TGTGCCAGCAGTGGCCTGGTTGGCGTCGGCGGGAGGCGCCTCGGCACAGATACGCAGTATTTT.

The CDR3 DNA sequence: TGTGCCAGCAGCTTAAGGGGGAGGGCCTACGAGCAGTACTTC. Translation gives CASSLRGRAYEQYF. J is TRBJ2-7 and V is TRBV5-4; D possibly corresponds to TRBD2 (7 bases). V dropped 2 bases and J dropped 2 bases, with 11 bases sitting between them. Germline V gives CDR1 SGHNT, CDR2 YYREEE (reference sequence). The CDR3 is 14 amino acids.

The J gene is TRBJ2-1, the V gene TRBV7-8; 8 bases are a match to TRBD2. The trim removed 5 bases at V and 0 bases at J, leaving 15 bases unmatched. From germline, CDR1 is SGHVS and CDR2 FQNEAQ. This CDR3 is built from 19 residues. The CDR3 DNA reads TGTGCCAGCAGCAAAGGAGGGGCTAGCGGGCGGAGCTCCTACAATGAGCAGTTCTTC. It translates to CASSKGGASGRSSYNEQFF.

This clonotype appeared many times. The V call is TRBV6-1, the J call TRBJ2-5; the D gene is possibly TRBD2 (6 bases). Germline V lookup: CDR1 MNHNS, CDR2 SASEGT. The CDR3 runs to 16 residues. The V gene lost 2 bases and the J gene lost 5 bases, with 18 bases spanning the gap. The CDR3, as DNA: TGTGCCAGCAGTGAAAAGGTTGGCGGGGAAGGGGAGACCCAGTACTTC. Amino acids: CASSEKVGGEGETQYF.

Comment on this clonotype: The junction does not match germline at one end; this may be a read error. V and J are TRBV5-1 and TRBJ2-3; D remains unclear. The germline V gene has CDR1 SGHRS and CDR2 YFSETQ. This CDR3 comprises 16 residues. CDR3 region: CASSLAGSSSTNTQYF. The CDR3 DNA reads TGCGCCAGCAGCTTGGCCGGTTCGTCCAGCACAAATACGCAGTATTTT.

The rearrangement joins TRBV4-1 to TRBJ2-5; D uncertain. With 1 base removed from V and 5 bases from J, the gap between germline ends came to 14 bases. The germline CDR1 and CDR2 sequences are MGHRA and YSYEKL. This CDR3 contains 15 residues. In DNA form, the CDR3 reads TGCGCCAGCAGCCAAGGGAGTAAAACTCTTGAGACCCAGTACTTC. Residues: CASSQGSKTLETQYF.

The chain carries TRBV6-2 or TRBV6-3 and TRBJ1-2, with TRBD1 identical over 7 bases. The CDR3 runs 15 residues. CDR1 is MNHEY, CDR2 SVGEGT, per germline. V lost 5 bases and J lost 4; bases outside the gene matches: 10. The CDR3 DNA is TGTGCCAGCAGTCAGGGACAGCCCAAAACCTATGGCTACACCTTC. Translation: CASSQGQPKTYGYTF.

Of note for this clonotype: A junction end diverges from the germline sequence, so it may reflect a read error. V is TRBV11-2 and J is TRBJ2-5; maybe TRBD1 (5 bases). Germline V lookup: CDR1 SGHAT, CDR2 FQNNGV. The length of the CDR3 is 15 residues. The CDR3 region is CASSACDRGEETRYF. Here the CDR3 DNA reads TGTGCCAGCAGCGCCTGTGACAGAGGCGAAGAGACCCGGTACTTC.

About this clonotype: A single base separates this from a much larger clone, so it may be a read error. The chain couples TRBV6-5 to TRBJ1-2; TRBD1 is a possible D gene (5 bases). Germline values: CDR1 MNHEY, CDR2 SVGAGI. The CDR3 length is 15 residues. V lost 4 bases and J lost 4, with 16 bases in between. The CDR3: CASSLAGCVGYGYTF. The CDR3 DNA reads as TGTGCCAGCAGTTTAGCAGGGTGCGTGGGCTATGGCTACACCTTC.

This clonotype was seen once. This sequence may be a read error, since a much larger clone differs from it by one base. The V and J genes are TRBV30 and TRBJ2-7, with D perhaps assigned TRBD1 or TRBD2 (6 bases each). The CDR3 covers 11 residues. From germline, CDR1 is GTSNPN and CDR2 SVGIG (reference sequence). The CDR3 reads CAWGVGGEQHF. In nucleotides, the CDR3 is TGTGCCTGGGGAGTCGGGGGCGAGCAGCACTTC.

Worth noting for this clonotype: With a much larger clone just one base away, this may be a read error. V gene TRBV7-9 combines with J gene TRBJ2-1; no firm D call. The CDR3 totals 13 residues. Germline CDR1 and CDR2: SEHNR and FQNEAQ (reference sequence). Written as DNA, the CDR3 is TGTGCCAGCAGCTTTTCCTCCTACCATGAGCAGTTCTTC. Its translation is CASSFSSYHEQFF.

Regarding this clonotype: An end of the junction differs from the germline gene, which may be a read error. DNA of the CDR3: TGTGCCAACAGCTCTGGGGCGGGACCCAGAGTTACGCGGTATTTT. Its translation: CANSSGAGPRVTRYF. The genes are TRBV11-2 and TRBJ2-3; possibly TRBD2 for D (6 bases). CDR1 is SGHAT and CDR2 is FQNNGV in the germline V gene. This CDR3 has 15 amino acids.